This T cell receptor beta chain was documented in a study of tumor-infiltrating lymphocytes in primary liver carcinoma. Between about 17 and 34 mg of unsorted bulk tissue served as the source from which RNA and DNA were co-extracted. In regard to this clonotype: The junction departs from the called germline gene at one end, perhaps through a read error.

TCR beta cDNA came from about 500 ng total RNA, primed with a constant-region primer. Nested multiplex PCR, run for three rounds with slightly modified ARM-PCR, yielded TCR beta libraries. MiXCR, run by TCRdb on the multiplex PCR reads, gives a single entry per CDR3 protein. The sample includes 90,000 to 140,000 distinct CDR3 sequences, 82% seen only once; the top ten take under 25%. The sample comprised liver tumor tissue from sampling region 3. Subset of the sample: tumor region T3, left-lateral pole. The TCR was taken from a man aged 35 to 55 with primary liver carcinoma and hepatitis B virus infection.

The chain's CDR3 is CASSLEGGLNYDYTF. CDR3 coding DNA: TGTGCCAGCAGTTTAGAGGGGGGACTTAACTATGACTACACCTTC. This chain joins TRBV28 and TRBJ1-2; a possible D gene is TRBD1 (6 bases). This CDR3 has 15 amino acids. The germline CDR1 and CDR2 sequences are MDHEN and SYDVKM.